These T cell receptor beta chains were read from a single sample in a study of T cell changes during pregnancy in multiple sclerosis. Clones were sequenced by immunoSEQ multiplex PCR, and TCRdb holds only the in-frame ones, with some missing. The data contain 25,000 to 35,000 clones, roughly nine tenths of them singletons. The specimen was CD4+ T cells from peripheral blood mononuclear cells, collected in the second trimester of pregnancy. These receptors were collected from a female donor in good health, enrolled as a control in a pregnancy study. The CDR3 runs from the conserved cysteine through the conserved F or W. D genes are given only for firm matches. The listing skips clone size in some rows; elsewhere it reads once, few, many or a size class.

TRBD2,TRBJ2-7,.,TRBV5-1,TGCGCCAGCAGCACCAAACTAGCGGGAGCCTCCGAGCAGTACTTC,CASSTKLAGASEQYF
TRBD2,TRBJ2-2,.,TRBV5-4,TGTGCCAGCAGCTTGGGTAGCGGGGCGAACACCGGGGAGCTGTTTTTT,CASSLGSGANTGELFF
TRBD2,TRBJ2-2,.,TRBV2,TGTGCCAGCAAATTAGCGGGAGGCACGGTAACCGGGGAGCTGTTTTTT,CASKLAGGTVTGELFF
TRBD1,TRBJ1-2,.,TRBV9,TGTGCCAGCAGCGTAGATTGGGGGGACAGCTATGGCTACACCTTC,CASSVDWGDSYGYTF
TRBD1,TRBJ1-1,.,TRBV29-1,TGCAGCGCAGACAGGGCCAACACTGAAGCTTTCTTT,CSADRANTEAFF
.,TRBJ1-3,.,TRBV6-1,TGTGCCAGCAGTGCCCTTCCAGAAAACCCAGCTGGAAACACCATATATTTT,CASSALPENPAGNTIYF
.,TRBJ1-1,.,TRBV14,TGTGCCAGCAGCCAAGCTCCGAACACTGAAGCTTTCTTT,CASSQAPNTEAFF
.,TRBJ1-1,once,TRBV5-6,TGTGCCAGCACGAGGCAGAAGATGAACACTGAAGCTTTCTTT,CASTRQKMNTEAFF
.,TRBJ2-7,.,TRBV15,TGTGCCACCAGCCCCGTGGGAGTTACCTACGAGCAGTACTTC,CATSPVGVTYEQYF
TRBD1,TRBJ1-6,.,TRBV19,TGTGCCAGTAGTGGACAGGGACATTCACCCCTCCACTTT,CASSGQGHSPLHF
TRBD2,TRBJ2-3,.,TRBV19,TGTGCCAGTAGTATACTAGCGGGGTCCAAGACAGATACGCAGTATTTT,CASSILAGSKTDTQYF
.,TRBJ1-2,.,TRBV7-2,TGTGCCAGCAGCTTGGTAACGGGATCTAACTATGGCTACACCTTC,CASSLVTGSNYGYTF
.,TRBJ2-3,.,TRBV19,TGTGCCAGTAGTATAGTTCTCCTTCTAAAGGATACGCAGTATTTT,CASSIVLLLKDTQYF
.,TRBJ2-1,.,TRBV21-1,TGTGCCAGCAGCGCATTCTTCGGGACAGGAGGACTAGCGGGGGCCTCTCATGAGCAGTTCTTC,CASSAFFGTGGLAGASHEQFF
TRBD2,TRBJ2-7,.,TRBV14,TGTGCCAGCAGCAACGATTTAGCGGGAGATCCCTACGAGCAGTACTTC,CASSNDLAGDPYEQYF
.,TRBJ1-2,.,TRBV6-1,TGTGCCAGCAGTGCCGGGTTGGGCACCTTC,CASSAGLGTF
.,TRBJ2-3,.,TRBV7-8,TGTGCCAGCAGCTTAGAGGCAGGACACACAGATACGCAGTATTTT,CASSLEAGHTDTQYF
.,TRBJ1-1,.,TRBV5-1,TGCGCCAGCAGCTTGGGGGAGGCCACTGAAGCTTTCTTT,CASSLGEATEAFF
TRBD1,TRBJ1-2,.,TRBV7-2,TGTGCCAGCAGCTTAGCGGGGGGACAGCTTACTAACTATGGCTACACCTTC,CASSLAGGQLTNYGYTF
.,TRBJ2-5,.,TRBV9,TGTGCCAGCAGCGCCGGAGGACAGATTCAAGAGACCCAGTACTTC,CASSAGGQIQETQYF
.,TRBJ2-7,.,TRBV19,TGTGCCAGTAGTATATCGGCAGGGGACTCCTACGAGCAGTACTTC,CASSISAGDSYEQYF
.,TRBJ1-3,.,TRBV7-2,TGTGCCAGCAGCCCCGGGAGGAGGGAAGCCATATATTTT,CASSPGRREAIYF
TRBD2,TRBJ2-2,.,TRBV10-3,TGTGCCATCAGGGCCGGGACTAGCGGGGGGACGAACACCGGGGAGCTGTTTTTT,CAIRAGTSGGTNTGELFF
.,TRBJ2-1,.,TRBV6-4,TGTGCCAGCAGCGCACAGCAGGATGAGCAGTTCTTC,CASSAQQDEQFF
TRBD1,TRBJ1-1,.,TRBV9,TGTGCCAGCAGCCTAGGGGGCAGGGCGATCTCTGAAGCTTTCTTT,CASSLGGRAISEAFF
.,TRBJ2-3,.,TRBV5-1,TGCGCCAGCAGCTTTGCACTCGACACAGATACGCAGTATTTT,CASSFALDTDTQYF
.,TRBJ1-2,.,TRBV5-6,TGTGCCAGCAGCCCAGACAGTGGCTATGGCTACACCTTC,CASSPDSGYGYTF
.,TRBJ1-5,.,TRBV5-1,TGCGCCAGCAGCTTCGAGGTAGGACAGCCCCAGCATTTT,CASSFEVGQPQHF
TRBD2,TRBJ2-7,.,TRBV15,TGTGCCACCAGCAGAGTTCCCCCGACTAGCGCTTCCTACGAGCAGTACTTC,CATSRVPPTSASYEQYF
.,TRBJ1-5,.,TRBV6-1,TGTGCCAGCAGTGAACCCCAGGGCATCGGCAATCAGCCCCAGCATTTT,CASSEPQGIGNQPQHF
TRBD2,TRBJ2-1,.,TRBV9,TGTGCCAGCAGCGTAAGACTAGCGGAGTACAATGAGCAGTTCTTC,CASSVRLAEYNEQFF
.,TRBJ1-5,once,TRBV19,TGTGCCAGTAGCGAACAGGGTTCTGGCAATCAGCCCCAGCATTTT,CASSEQGSGNQPQHF
TRBD2,TRBJ2-5,.,TRBV4-3,TGCGCCAGCAGCCAAAGGGGGCCTAGCGGGGGGGAGAACCAAGAGACCCAGTACTTC,CASSQRGPSGGENQETQYF
TRBD1,TRBJ1-2,once,TRBV11-2,TGTGCCAGCAGCCAGGACAGGGTCGGCTACACCTTC,CASSQDRVGYTF
.,TRBJ1-5,.,TRBV30,TGTGCCTGGAGTGGCGGGGAGTCCCAGCCCCAGCATTTT,CAWSGGESQPQHF
.,TRBJ1-2,.,TRBV7-2,TGTGCCAGCAGCAAAGACGGACAGCCCTATGGCTACACCTTC,CASSKDGQPYGYTF